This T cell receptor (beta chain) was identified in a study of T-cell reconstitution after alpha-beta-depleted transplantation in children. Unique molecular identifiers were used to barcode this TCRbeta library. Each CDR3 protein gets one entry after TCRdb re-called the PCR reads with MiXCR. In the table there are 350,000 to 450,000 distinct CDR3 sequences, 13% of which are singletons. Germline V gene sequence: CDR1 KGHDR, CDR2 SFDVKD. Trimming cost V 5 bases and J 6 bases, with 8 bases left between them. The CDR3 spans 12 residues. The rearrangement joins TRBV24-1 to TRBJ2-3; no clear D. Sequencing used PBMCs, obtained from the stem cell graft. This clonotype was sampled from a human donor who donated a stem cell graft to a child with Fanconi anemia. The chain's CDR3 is CATSGHGDTQYF. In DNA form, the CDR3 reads TGTGCCACCAGTGGACATGGGGATACGCAGTATTTT.